This T cell receptor beta chain is from a study of Graves' ophthalmopathy and Graves' hyperthyroidism. Whole-study results and caveats: Separation of ophthalmopathy from stable hyperthyroidism was achieved by a 13-signature model, at roughly 88% sensitivity and about 81% specificity. The study's model predicted ophthalmopathy progression at 65% to 71% sensitivity and 72.22% specificity.

This clonotype was observed many times. What it recognizes is unknown. The term stable hyperthyroidism indicated an absence of ophthalmopathy within 18 months of follow-up. Other autoimmune disease, uncontrolled infection, pregnancy and lactation led to exclusion. Germline V CDR1 and CDR2: PRHDT, FYEKMQ (reference sequence). This CDR3 is 12 amino acids long. Deletions cut 4 bases from V and 5 bases from J, with 9 bases between. Beta-chain TCR CDR3 regions were amplified from RNA transcripts. After a first-round RT-PCR with HTBI primers, a second-round multiplex PCR was run. TCRdb processed the multiplex PCR reads anew with MiXCR; each CDR3 protein has one entry. The table lists about 370,000 distinct CDR3 sequences, about 17% of them singletons.

The rearrangement joins TRBV13 to TRBJ2-7; perhaps TRBD2 as D (5 bases). The specimen was peripheral blood. This clonotype was sampled from an adult woman with stable Graves' hyperthyroidism. The CDR3 loop is CASSSRVNEQYF. Written as DNA, the CDR3 is TGTGCCAGCAGCTCGAGGGTGAACGAGCAGTACTTC.